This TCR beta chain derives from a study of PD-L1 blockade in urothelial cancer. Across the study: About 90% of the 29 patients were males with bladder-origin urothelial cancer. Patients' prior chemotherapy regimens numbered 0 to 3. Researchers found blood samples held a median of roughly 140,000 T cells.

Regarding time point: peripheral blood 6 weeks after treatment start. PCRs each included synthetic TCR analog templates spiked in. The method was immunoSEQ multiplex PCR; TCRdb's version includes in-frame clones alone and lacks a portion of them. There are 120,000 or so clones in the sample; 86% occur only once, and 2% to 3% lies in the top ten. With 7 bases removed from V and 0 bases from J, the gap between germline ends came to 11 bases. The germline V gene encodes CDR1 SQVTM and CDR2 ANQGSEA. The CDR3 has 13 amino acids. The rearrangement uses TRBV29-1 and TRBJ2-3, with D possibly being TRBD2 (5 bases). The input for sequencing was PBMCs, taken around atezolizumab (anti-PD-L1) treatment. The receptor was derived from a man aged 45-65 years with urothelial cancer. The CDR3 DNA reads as TGCAGCGCTCTCGACTATAGCACAGATACGCAGTATTTT. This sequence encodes CSALDYSTDTQYF.